This T cell receptor (beta chain) derives from a study of T-cell reconstitution after alpha-beta-depleted transplantation in children. Losses at the gene ends were 4 bases for V and 1 base for J; bases not matched to a gene: 10. The CDR3 has 20 amino acids. From germline, CDR1 is LGHDT and CDR2 YNNKEL (reference sequence). Study-wide findings and caveats: One year after transplant, T-cell counts and diversity came mostly from newly produced T cells.

Unique molecular identifiers were incorporated during preparation of the TCRbeta library. TCRdb reanalysed the PCR reads using MiXCR and keeps one entry per CDR3 protein. The sample yields approximately 350,000 distinct CDR3 sequences, roughly 15% seen once. This clonotype came up many times. What it binds is unknown. This rearrangement joins TRBV3-1 to TRBJ2-6, with TRBD2 identical over 13 bases. The sequenced sample was PBMCs, mostly from graft donor cells, obtained 360 days after TCRalphabeta/CD19-depleted stem cell transplant. The receptor comes from a male patient aged 2-10 years who had a stem cell transplant for acute lymphoblastic leukemia, so the T cells may come from the graft donor. CDR3 in DNA: TGTGCCAGCAGCCCTGACGGACTAGCGGGAGTCCCATCTGGGGCCAACGTCCTGACTTTC. Its translation is CASSPDGLAGVPSGANVLTF.